One sample yielded the 24 T cell receptor beta chains listed below, sequenced in a study of blood T cell repertoires in COVID-19. Repertoires were generated with immunoSEQ multiplex PCR, while TCRdb's copy carries only in-frame clones and drops some. In the table there are around 200,000 clones, 75% to 90% of which are singletons. The sample was peripheral blood. The receptors originated from a human donor with active or convalescent COVID-19. The donor label of this sample is uncertain.

The V and J genes are TRBV6-5 and TRBJ1-5; a weak D match, TRBD1 (5 bases). CDR1 is MNHEY and CDR2 is SVGAGI in the germline V gene. CDR3 length: 14 amino acids. V lost 2 bases and J 0 bases, leaving 5 bases between the germline ends. DNA for the CDR3: TGTGCCAGCAGTTACGACAGTAGCAATCAGCCCCAGCATTTT. Translating it yields CASSYDSSNQPQHF.

Notes on this clone: Different DNA sequences within this sample yield the same CDR3. This chain connects TRBV27 to TRBJ2-7; unclear D gene. The V gene lost 3 bases and the J gene lost 2 bases, with 11 bases spanning the gap. Per the germline V gene, CDR1 is MNHEY and CDR2 is SMNVEV (reference sequence). CDR3 length: 14 amino acids. CDR3 in amino acids: CASSFLGGTYEQYF. The CDR3, as DNA: TGTGCCAGCAGTTTTCTAGGTGGCACCTACGAGCAGTACTTC.

The V call is TRBV7-9, the J call TRBJ2-3; a weak D match, TRBD2 (5 bases). Between the trimmed V and J ends, which lost 1 base and 4 bases, there was a span of 6 bases. The CDR3 contains 13 residues. The V gene's germline CDR1 is SEHNR and CDR2 FQNEAQ (reference sequence). The CDR3 is CASSLGEPDTQYF. The DNA for the CDR3 is TGTGCCAGCAGCTTAGGGGAGCCAGATACGCAGTATTTT.

The chain uses TRBV7-9 and TRBJ2-3; TRBD1 matches 7 bases. Germline V gives CDR1 SEHNR, CDR2 FQNEAQ (reference sequence). The CDR3 extends over 15 amino acids. V was clipped by 5 bases and J by 6 bases; unmatched bases: 11. DNA of the CDR3: TGTGCCAGCAGCCCGCTAGGGGACAGTTCGGATACGCAGTATTTT. Protein sequence: CASSPLGDSSDTQYF.

The chain employs TRBV7-9 and TRBJ1-2, with 8 bases identical to TRBD1. The junction had 8 bases not matched to a gene; V was cut back by 10 bases and J by 4 bases. This CDR3 region has 13 residues. Germline V gene lookup returns CDR1 SEHNR and CDR2 FQNEAQ (reference sequence). The CDR3, as DNA: TGTGCCACCACGGGGGGACAGGTCTATGGCTACACCTTC. It encodes CATTGGQVYGYTF.

The chain combines TRBV4-1 with TRBJ1-5; D is uncertain. Trimming removed 2 bases at V and 4 bases at J, with 9 bases between. The CDR3 is 14 amino acids. Germline CDR1 reads MGHRA; CDR2 reads YSYEKL. CDR3 sequence reads: CASSQSVLNQPQHF. CDR3 in DNA: TGCGCCAGCAGCCAAAGCGTGTTAAATCAGCCCCAGCATTTT.

The CDR3 DNA sequence: TGTGCCAGCAGTGGGGGACAGGGCCTTTGGGAGCAGTACTTC. Protein: CASSGGQGLWEQYF. The V and J genes are TRBV28 and TRBJ2-7, with 9 bases aligning to TRBD1. The CDR3 totals 14 residues. Trimming removed 5 bases from V and 7 bases from J; junction bases left unmatched: 9. Germline CDR1 is MDHEN and CDR2 is SYDVKM.

The rearrangement links TRBV7-9 to TRBJ1-1; D may be TRBD1 (5 bases). The germline gives CDR1 SEHNR, CDR2 FQNEAQ (reference sequence). V shed 2 bases and J shed 4 bases, with 8 bases lying between them. This CDR3 region has 13 residues. CDR3 bases: TGTGCCAGCAGCTTATCCGGGGGCACTGAAGCTTTCTTT. This encodes CASSLSGGTEAFF.

This chain joins TRBV6-5 and TRBJ1-5; 8 positions agree with TRBD1. The J segment lost 11 bases and the V segment lost 5 bases, leaving 11 bases of the junction unmatched. The germline V gene encodes CDR1 MNHEY and CDR2 SVGAGI. The length of the CDR3 is 14 residues. This CDR3 is CASSPTTGAQAQHF. The CDR3 coding sequence is TGTGCCAGCAGTCCTACGACAGGGGCCCAGGCCCAGCATTTT.

This clone was observed once. The chain uses TRBV7-3 and TRBJ2-1, with 11 bases identical to TRBD2. The junction had 6 bases not matched to a gene; V was cut back by 6 bases and J by 5 bases. Germline values: CDR1 SGHTA, CDR2 FQGTGA. The CDR3 spans 15 residues. The CDR3 DNA is TGTGCCAGCAGTAAGACTAGCGGGGTAGACAATGAGCAGTTCTTC. Translating it yields CASSKTSGVDNEQFF.

The gene calls are TRBV18 and TRBJ1-2; perhaps TRBD1 as D (5 bases). The CDR3 runs 15 residues. CDR1 KGHSH and CDR2 LQKENI come from the germline V gene. V was clipped by 3 bases and J by 6 bases, with 17 bases between them. The CDR3 protein is CASSPRSGDGDGYTF. The CDR3 coding sequence is TGTGCCAGCTCACCTAGATCGGGGGACGGAGATGGCTACACCTTC.

The chain joins TRBV30 to TRBJ1-4; 10 bases line up with TRBD1. The CDR3 length is 13 residues. From germline, CDR1 is GTSNPN and CDR2 SVGIG (reference sequence). The V gene end was trimmed by 7 bases and the J gene end by 8 bases; junction bases not matched to a gene: 7. The CDR3 reads CAFRQGAEEKLFF. The CDR3 region has the DNA TGTGCCTTTCGACAGGGGGCTGAAGAAAAACTGTTTTTT.

The chain recombines TRBV20-1 with TRBJ1-1; the D gene is possibly TRBD1 (6 bases). Germline V gives CDR1 DFQATT, CDR2 SNEGSKA (reference sequence). This CDR3 has 11 amino acids. With 3 bases removed from V and 7 bases from J, the gap between germline ends came to 9 bases. This CDR3 is CSASQGIEAFF. CDR3 sequence (DNA): TGCAGTGCTAGTCAGGGGATTGAAGCTTTCTTT.

V is TRBV12-5 and J is TRBJ2-3; 8 positions match TRBD1. The V and J ends lost 5 bases and 3 bases, in that order; junction bases with no gene match: 4. CDR1 LGHNT and CDR2 FRNRAP come from the germline V gene. The CDR3 spans 14 residues. The CDR3 reads CASGTGQGTDTQYF. CDR3 coding DNA: TGTGCTAGTGGTACAGGACAGGGAACAGATACGCAGTATTTT.

The chain couples TRBV28 to TRBJ1-2, with 12 bases fitting TRBD1. The CDR3 consists of 16 residues. CDR1 is MDHEN and CDR2 is SYDVKM in the germline V gene. The V segment lost 5 bases and the J segment 4 bases; nucleotides outside the gene matches: 8. The CDR3 here is CASSPRDRGRSYGYTF. The CDR3, as DNA: TGTGCCAGCAGTCCGCGGGACAGGGGGCGATCCTATGGCTACACCTTC.

This chain joins TRBV5-1 and TRBJ2-5, with D possibly being TRBD2 (6 bases). Germline lookup yields CDR1 SGHRS and CDR2 YFSETQ. The CDR3 contains 19 residues. The V gene lost 4 bases and the J gene lost 3 bases, with 28 bases spanning the gap. CDR3 sequence: CASSPGRRVKGGGEETQYF. The CDR3, as DNA: TGCGCCAGCAGCCCCGGTCGGCGTGTTAAGGGAGGAGGGGAAGAGACCCAGTACTTC.

The chain joins TRBV11-3 to TRBJ2-2, with 8 positions matching TRBD1. The CDR3 is made up of 13 amino acids. Unmatched junction bases numbered 8, after V lost 6 bases and J lost 11 bases. From germline, CDR1 is SGHNT and CDR2 YENEEA. The CDR3 DNA reads TGTGCCAGCAGTACCCGGACAGGGAGAGAGCTGTTTTTT. Protein: CASSTRTGRELFF.

The chain combines TRBV2 with TRBJ1-6; no clear D gene. V lost 8 bases and J lost 7, with 18 bases in between. CDR1 SNHLY and CDR2 FYNNEI come from the germline V gene. This CDR3 has 15 amino acids. The chain's CDR3 is CASQSLRRTNSPLHF. CDR3 DNA: TGTGCCAGCCAATCACTAAGACGTACAAATTCACCCCTCCACTTT.

For this clone: The junction shows a germline mismatch at one end, possibly a read error. The chain combines TRBV28 with TRBJ2-3, with TRBD2 matching 15 bases. This CDR3 has 14 residues. CDR1 is MDHEN and CDR2 is SYDVKM in the germline V gene. The CDR3 region has the DNA TGTGCCAGCAGTTCACCGGGACTAGCGGGAGGAACTGGTTTT. The encoded protein is CASSSPGLAGGTGF.

The rearrangement uses TRBV3-1 (or the pseudogene TRBV3-2) and TRBJ1-2; weak D call: TRBD1 (5 bases). Per the germline V gene, CDR1 is LGHDT and CDR2 is YNNKEL (reference sequence). CDR3 length: 15 amino acids. The V and J ends lost 1 base and 3 bases respectively, with 12 bases between them. DNA for the CDR3: TGTGCCAGCAGCCAAGTACTCGACAGCCACTATGGCTACACCTTC. Its protein is CASSQVLDSHYGYTF.

The CDR3 DNA follows: TGTGCCAGCTGCGGCAGTTCCTACGAGCAGTACTTC. Its protein product is CASCGSSYEQYF. V and J are TRBV6-6 and TRBJ2-7; the D is unclear. The length of the CDR3 is 12 residues. Germline V gene sequence: CDR1 MNHNY, CDR2 SVGAGI (reference sequence). V was cut by 8 bases and J by 1 base, with 9 bases left in between.

The rearrangement links TRBV11-3 to TRBJ2-1; 10 bases line up with TRBD2. This CDR3 is built from 15 residues. Losses at the gene ends were 4 bases for V and 4 bases for J; bases not matched to a gene: 4. Germline CDR1 and CDR2: SGHNT and YENEEA. CDR3 sequence reads: CASSSLAGGYNEQFF. The CDR3, as DNA: TGTGCCAGCAGCTCATTAGCGGGGGGATACAATGAGCAGTTCTTC. Looking up the rest from reference TRBV11-3 and TRBJ2-1 gives the full variable domain: EAGVVQSPRYKIIEKKQPVAFWCNPISGHNTLYWYLQNLGQGPELLIRYENEEAVDDSQLPKDRFSAERLKGVDSTLKIQPAELGDSAVYLCASSSLAGGYNEQFFGPGTRLTVL.

This clone was recorded a few times. V usage is TRBV27 and J usage is TRBJ2-7, with a tentative D call TRBD2 (5 bases). This CDR3 has 15 residues. Trimming left V 5 bases short and J 2 bases short, with 16 bases between. CDR1 is MNHEY, CDR2 SMNVEV, per germline (reference sequence). The CDR3 region has the DNA TGTGCCAGCAGTCCTCTAGCCCAACGGGCCTACGAGCAGTACTTC. Translating gives CASSPLAQRAYEQYF.

The rearrangement links TRBV29-1 to TRBJ2-7; 9 bases agree with TRBD1. The CDR3 contains 12 residues. In germline, CDR1 is SQVTM, CDR2 ANQGSEA. V gave up 7 bases and J gave up 5 bases; unmatched junction bases: 6. The CDR3 DNA reads TGCAGCGCGGACAGGGGAGGAAACGAGCAGTACTTC. This encodes CSADRGGNEQYF.